Below, one TCR beta chain is given with its context. The antigen is not known. TCRdb called the 5' RACE reads again in MiXCR, with one record for every CDR3 protein. The sample records around 480,000 distinct CDR3 sequences, approximately 15% being singletons. The entry originates in a study of identical twins. Findings and caveats of the study: The presence of invariant MAIT and iNKT cells could partly confound analyses of zero-insertion sequences. Sequences that were out-of-frame, alpha and twin-shared displayed an excess of low generation probability.

The V gene lost 4 bases and the J gene lost 10 bases, with 20 bases spanning the gap. The V gene's germline CDR1 is MDHEN and CDR2 SYDVKM. The CDR3 is 14 amino acids. These records were also assigned to another study, of yellow fever vaccine responses in identical twins.

J is TRBJ2-7 and V is TRBV28; D could derive from TRBD1 or TRBD2 (5 bases each). Sequenced: CD4+ T cells sorted from blood. The sequence was obtained from a woman between 18 and 30 years old in good health. In DNA form, the CDR3 reads TGTGCCAGCAGTTCACCAGGGAATGGGGAGCTTCAGTACTTC. It codes for CASSSPGNGELQYF. The complete variable domain, with remaining parts taken from reference TRBV28 and TRBJ2-7, reads DVKVTQSSRYLVKRTGEKVFLECVQDMDHENMFWYRQDPGLGLRLIYFSYDVKMKEKGDIPEGYSVSREKKERFSLILESASTNQTSMYLCASSSPGNGELQYFGPGTRLTVT.